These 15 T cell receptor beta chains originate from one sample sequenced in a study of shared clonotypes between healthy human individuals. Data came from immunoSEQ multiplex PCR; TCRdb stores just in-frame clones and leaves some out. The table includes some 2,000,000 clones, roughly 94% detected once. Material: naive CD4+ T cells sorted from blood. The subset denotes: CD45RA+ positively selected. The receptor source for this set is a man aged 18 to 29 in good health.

CDR3 in amino acids: CASSLSGGAFGELFF. CDR3 bases: TGTGCCAGCAGTTTAAGCGGGGGGGCCTTCGGGGAGCTGTTTTTT. The chain carries TRBV6-1 and TRBJ2-2; TRBD2 agrees at 10 bases. CDR1 and CDR2 (germline): MNHNS, SASEGT. Unmatched junction bases numbered 7, after V lost 5 bases and J lost 7 bases. The CDR3 has 15 amino acids.

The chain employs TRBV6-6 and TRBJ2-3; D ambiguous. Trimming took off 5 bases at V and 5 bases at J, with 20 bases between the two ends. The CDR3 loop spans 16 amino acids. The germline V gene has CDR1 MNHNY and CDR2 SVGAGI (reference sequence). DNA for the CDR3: TGTGCCAGCAGTAGCACTGGGATGGTCGGCGGAGATACGCAGTATTTT. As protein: CASSSTGMVGGDTQYF.

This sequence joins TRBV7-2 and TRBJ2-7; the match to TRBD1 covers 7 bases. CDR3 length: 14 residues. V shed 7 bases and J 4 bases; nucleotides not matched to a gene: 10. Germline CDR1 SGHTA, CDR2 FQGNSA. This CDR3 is CASKSGTDFYEQYF. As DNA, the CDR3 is TGTGCCAGCAAATCCGGGACAGACTTTTACGAGCAGTACTTC.

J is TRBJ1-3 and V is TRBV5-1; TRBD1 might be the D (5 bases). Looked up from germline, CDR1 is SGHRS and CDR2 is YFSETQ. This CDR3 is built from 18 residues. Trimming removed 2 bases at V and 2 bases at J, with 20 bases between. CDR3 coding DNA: TGCGCCAGCAGCTTACATCGATCGGCGGACAACCCTGGAAACACCATATATTTT. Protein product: CASSLHRSADNPGNTIYF.

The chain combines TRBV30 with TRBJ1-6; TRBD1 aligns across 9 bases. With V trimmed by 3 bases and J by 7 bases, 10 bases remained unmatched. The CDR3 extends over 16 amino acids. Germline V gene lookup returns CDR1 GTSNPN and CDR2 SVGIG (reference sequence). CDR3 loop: CAWSLHRTGDNSPLHF. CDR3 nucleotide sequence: TGTGCCTGGAGCCTTCATAGGACAGGGGACAATTCACCCCTCCACTTT.

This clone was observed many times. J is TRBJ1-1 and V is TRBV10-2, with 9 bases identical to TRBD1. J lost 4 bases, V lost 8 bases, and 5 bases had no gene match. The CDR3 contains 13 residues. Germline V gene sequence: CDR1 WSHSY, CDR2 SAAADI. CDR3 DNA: TGCGCCAGCGGACAGGGGTCTGGCACTGAAGCTTTCTTT. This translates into CASGQGSGTEAFF.

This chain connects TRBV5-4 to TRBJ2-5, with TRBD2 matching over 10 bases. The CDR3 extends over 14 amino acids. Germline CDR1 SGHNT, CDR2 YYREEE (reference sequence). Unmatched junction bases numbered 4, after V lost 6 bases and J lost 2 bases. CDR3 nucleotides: TGTGCCAGCAAACGGACTAGCGGACAAGAGACCCAGTACTTC. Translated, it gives CASKRTSGQETQYF.

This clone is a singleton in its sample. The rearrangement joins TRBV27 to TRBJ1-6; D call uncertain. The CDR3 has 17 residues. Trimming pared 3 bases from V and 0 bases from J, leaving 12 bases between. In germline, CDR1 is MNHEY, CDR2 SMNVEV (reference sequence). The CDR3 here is CASSLANPSSYNSPLHF. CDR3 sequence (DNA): TGTGCCAGCAGTTTGGCGAATCCGAGCTCCTATAATTCACCCCTCCACTTT.

CDR3: CAWSVLDRDYEKLFF. The CDR3 coding sequence is TGTGCCTGGAGTGTACTCGACAGGGATTATGAAAAACTGTTTTTT. The rearrangement joins TRBV30 to TRBJ1-4; TRBD1 agrees at 7 bases. The germline CDR1 and CDR2 sequences are GTSNPN and SVGIG (reference sequence). The CDR3 runs to 15 residues. Trimming at V came to 0 bases and at J to 6 bases, leaving 7 bases not matched to a gene.

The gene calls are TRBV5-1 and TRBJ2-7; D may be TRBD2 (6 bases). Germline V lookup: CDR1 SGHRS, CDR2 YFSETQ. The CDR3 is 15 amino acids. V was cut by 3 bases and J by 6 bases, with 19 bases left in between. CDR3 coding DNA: TGCGCCAGCAGCTCCATCGAGCCCGGAGGGAGCGAGCAGTACTTC. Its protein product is CASSSIEPGGSEQYF. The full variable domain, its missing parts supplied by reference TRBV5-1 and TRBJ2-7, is KAGVTQTPRYLIKTRGQQVTLSCSPISGHRSVSWYQQTPGQGLQFLFEYFSETQRNKGNFPGRFSGRQFSNSRSEMNVSTLELGDSALYLCASSSIEPGGSEQYFGPGTRLTVT.

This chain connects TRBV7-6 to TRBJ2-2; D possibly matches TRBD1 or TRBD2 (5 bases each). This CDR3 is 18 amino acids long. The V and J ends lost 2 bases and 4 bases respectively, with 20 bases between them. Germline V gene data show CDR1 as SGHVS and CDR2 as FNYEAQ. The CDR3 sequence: CASSLSGLRGVGTGELFF. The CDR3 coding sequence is TGTGCCAGCAGCTTATCAGGGCTTCGGGGAGTCGGCACCGGGGAGCTGTTTTTT.

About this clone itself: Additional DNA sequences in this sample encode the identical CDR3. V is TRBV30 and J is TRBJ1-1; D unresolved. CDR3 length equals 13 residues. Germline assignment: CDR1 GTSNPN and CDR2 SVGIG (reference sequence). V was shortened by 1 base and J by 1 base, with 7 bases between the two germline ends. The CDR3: CAWSAQTNTEAFF. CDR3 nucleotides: TGTGCCTGGAGTGCACAGACGAACACTGAAGCTTTCTTT.

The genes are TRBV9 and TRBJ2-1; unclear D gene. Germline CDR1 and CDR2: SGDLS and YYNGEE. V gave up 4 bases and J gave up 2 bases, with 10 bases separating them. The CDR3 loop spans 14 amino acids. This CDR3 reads CASSPQLPYNEQFF. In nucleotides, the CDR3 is TGTGCCAGCAGCCCTCAACTACCCTACAATGAGCAGTTCTTC.

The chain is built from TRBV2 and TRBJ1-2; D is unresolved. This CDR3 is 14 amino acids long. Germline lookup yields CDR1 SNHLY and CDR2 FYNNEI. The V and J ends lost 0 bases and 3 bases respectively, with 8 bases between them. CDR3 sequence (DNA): TGTGCCAGCAGTGAAGCGGGAAGATACTATGGCTACACCTTC. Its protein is CASSEAGRYYGYTF.

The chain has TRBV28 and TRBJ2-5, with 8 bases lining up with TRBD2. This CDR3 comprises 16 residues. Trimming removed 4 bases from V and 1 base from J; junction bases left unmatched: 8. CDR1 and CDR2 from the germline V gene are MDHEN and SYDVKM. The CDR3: CASSSLQAGVQETQYF. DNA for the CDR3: TGTGCCAGCAGTTCTCTTCAAGCGGGAGTCCAAGAGACCCAGTACTTC.